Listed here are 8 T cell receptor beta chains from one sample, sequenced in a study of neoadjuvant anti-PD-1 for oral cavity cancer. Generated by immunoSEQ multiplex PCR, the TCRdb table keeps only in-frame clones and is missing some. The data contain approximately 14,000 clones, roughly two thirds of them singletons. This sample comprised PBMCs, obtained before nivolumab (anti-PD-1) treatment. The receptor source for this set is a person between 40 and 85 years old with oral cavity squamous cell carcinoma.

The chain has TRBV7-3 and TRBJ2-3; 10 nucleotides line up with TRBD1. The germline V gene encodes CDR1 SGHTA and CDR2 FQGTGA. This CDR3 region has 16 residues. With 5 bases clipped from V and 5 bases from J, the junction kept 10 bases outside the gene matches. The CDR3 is CASSPPPGQGLDTQYF. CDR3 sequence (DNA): TGTGCCAGCAGCCCCCCGCCGGGACAGGGGTTAGATACGCAGTATTTT. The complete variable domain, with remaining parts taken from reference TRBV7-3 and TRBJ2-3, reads GAGVSQTPSNKVTEKGKYVELRCDPISGHTALYWYRQSLGQGPEFLIYFQGTGAADDSGLPNDRFFAVRPEGSVSTLKIQRTERGDSAVYLCASSPPPGQGLDTQYFGPGTRLTVL.

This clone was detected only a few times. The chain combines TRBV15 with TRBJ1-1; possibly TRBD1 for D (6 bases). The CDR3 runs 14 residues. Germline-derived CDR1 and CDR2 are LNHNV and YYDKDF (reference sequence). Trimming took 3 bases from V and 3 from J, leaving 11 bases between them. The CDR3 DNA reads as TGTGCCACCAGCAGTCTGGACAGCGACACTGAAGCTTTCTTT. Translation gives CATSSLDSDTEAFF.

The chain's CDR3 is CASSPGQGYEQYF. The CDR3 DNA reads as TGTGCCAGCAGCCCGGGACAGGGCTACGAGCAGTACTTC. The chain uses TRBV7-7 and TRBJ2-7; 9 bases are a match to TRBD1. The CDR3 sequence is 13 residues long. Germline V gene lookup returns CDR1 SSHAT and CDR2 FNYEAQ (reference sequence). The V segment lost 5 bases and the J segment 3 bases; nucleotides outside the gene matches: 2.

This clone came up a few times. The CDR3 spells CASSETRGEQYF. CDR3 coding DNA: TGTGCCAGCAGTGAAACGCGGGGAGAGCAGTACTTC. The chain is built from TRBV2 and TRBJ2-7, with a weak D call TRBD2 (6 bases). The CDR3 length is 12 residues. The germline V gene has CDR1 SNHLY and CDR2 FYNNEI. V was cut by 2 bases and J by 7 bases, with 9 bases left in between.

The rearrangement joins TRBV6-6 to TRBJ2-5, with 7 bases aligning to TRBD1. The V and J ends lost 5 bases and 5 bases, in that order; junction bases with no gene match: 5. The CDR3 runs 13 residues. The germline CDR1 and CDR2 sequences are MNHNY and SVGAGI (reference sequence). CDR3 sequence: CASSDREEETQYF. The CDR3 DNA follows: TGTGCCAGCAGTGACAGGGAAGAGGAGACCCAGTACTTC.

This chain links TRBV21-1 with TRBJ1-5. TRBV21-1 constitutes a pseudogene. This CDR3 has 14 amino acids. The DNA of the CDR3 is TGTGCCAGCCTGGGACGGGCAGTCAATCAGCCCCAGCATTTT. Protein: CASLGRAVNQPQHF.

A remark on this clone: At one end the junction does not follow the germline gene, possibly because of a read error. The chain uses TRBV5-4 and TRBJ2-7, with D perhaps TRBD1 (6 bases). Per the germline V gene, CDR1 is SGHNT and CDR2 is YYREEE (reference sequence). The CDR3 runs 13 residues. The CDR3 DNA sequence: TGTGCAAGCAGGGGCAGGGGCTCCTACGAGCAGTACTTC. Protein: CASRGRGSYEQYF. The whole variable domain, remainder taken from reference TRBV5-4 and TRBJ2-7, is ETGVTQSPTHLIKTRGQQVTLRCSSQSGHNTVSWYQQALGQGPQFIFQYYREEENGRGNFPPRFSGLQFPNYSSELNVNALELDDSALYLCASRGRGSYEQYFGPGTRLTVT.

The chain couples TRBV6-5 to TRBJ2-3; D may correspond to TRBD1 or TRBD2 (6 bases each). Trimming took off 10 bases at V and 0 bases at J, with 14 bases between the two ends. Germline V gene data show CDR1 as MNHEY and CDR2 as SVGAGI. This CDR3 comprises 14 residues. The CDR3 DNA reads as TGTGCCACCCGATCGGGGGCTAGCACAGATACGCAGTATTTT. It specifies CATRSGASTDTQYF.